Following are 26 T cell receptor beta chains from one sample sequenced in a study of Ad26.COV2.S vaccination and SARS-CoV-2 variants. Repertoires were generated with immunoSEQ multiplex PCR, while TCRdb's copy carries only in-frame clones and drops some. The sample has around 140,000 clones, 86% seen once; the top ten hold 4% to 6%. Sequenced here: peripheral blood, sampled after recovery from COVID-19. The receptors derive from a human donor who had recovered from COVID-19.

The rearrangement uses TRBV6-1 and TRBJ2-1, with a tentative D call TRBD2 (5 bases). Per germline, CDR1 MNHNS and CDR2 SASEGT. V shed 0 bases and J shed 1 base, with 10 bases lying between them. The CDR3 consists of 16 residues. The CDR3, as DNA: TGTGCCAGCAGTGAAGCGCTTCGGGGATCCTACAATGAGCAGTTCTTC. Its translation is CASSEALRGSYNEQFF.

The V gene is TRBV2, the J gene TRBJ2-7; possible D gene TRBD1, 5 bases. CDR1 is SNHLY, CDR2 FYNNEI, per germline. The germline V and J ends were trimmed by 10 bases and 0 bases, with 10 bases remaining between them. This CDR3 comprises 12 residues. CDR3 protein: CAITGDSYEQYF. The CDR3 nucleotides are TGTGCCATAACAGGTGACTCCTACGAGCAGTACTTC.

The rearrangement uses TRBV19 and TRBJ1-2, with 12 bases that match TRBD1. The V and J ends lost 8 bases and 3 bases, in that order; junction bases with no gene match: 7. The CDR3 is 15 amino acids. Germline CDR1 reads LNHDA; CDR2 reads SQIVND (reference sequence). For the CDR3, the DNA is TGTGCCAGTCAAAGGGACAGGGGGCTGGACTATGGCTACACCTTC. Its translation is CASQRDRGLDYGYTF.

This chain links TRBV7-8 with TRBJ2-7; tentatively, D is TRBD2 (5 bases). Trimming stripped 5 bases from V and 7 bases from J, with 12 bases between. This CDR3 has 12 residues. The germline CDR1 and CDR2 sequences are SGHVS and FQNEAQ. CDR3 sequence (DNA): TGTGCCAGCAGCCCCGTTGGGGAGGAGCAGTACTTC. This gives the protein CASSPVGEEQYF.

The V call is TRBV27, the J call TRBJ1-1; D is unresolved. The CDR3 is 14 amino acids. V was clipped by 7 bases and J by 4 bases, with 16 bases between them. The germline V gene has CDR1 MNHEY and CDR2 SMNVEV (reference sequence). This CDR3 reads CASTREGGITEAFF. CDR3 in DNA: TGTGCCAGCACGCGGGAGGGAGGGATCACTGAAGCTTTCTTT.

The chain joins TRBV27 to TRBJ2-7; D is possibly TRBD1 (6 bases). The germline V and J ends were trimmed by 6 bases and 6 bases, with 15 bases remaining between them. The CDR3 runs 13 residues. CDR1 and CDR2 (germline): MNHEY, SMNVEV (reference sequence). CDR3 protein: CASSITGNSEQYF. In DNA form, the CDR3 reads TGTGCCAGCAGCATAACAGGGAACTCCGAGCAGTACTTC.

The chain recombines TRBV28 with TRBJ1-2; 9 positions match TRBD1. J was trimmed by 7 bases and V by 2 bases; bases with no gene match: 8. This CDR3 spans 15 amino acids. Germline V gene data show CDR1 as MDHEN and CDR2 as SYDVKM. The CDR3 protein is CASSLVNRGQGGYTF. Here the CDR3 DNA reads TGTGCCAGCAGTTTAGTCAACAGGGGGCAAGGTGGCTACACCTTC.

This chain connects TRBV6-2 or TRBV6-3 to TRBJ1-5, with D uncertain. The CDR3 has 13 amino acids. V was clipped by 2 bases and J by 4 bases, with 6 bases between them. In germline, CDR1 is MNHEY, CDR2 SVGEGT. CDR3 DNA sequence: TGTGCCAGCAGTTACCGCGGGAATCAGCCCCAGCATTTT. This codes for CASSYRGNQPQHF.

The CDR3 protein is CSVAGNTGELFF. CDR3 sequence (DNA): TGCAGCGTTGCGGGGAACACCGGGGAGCTGTTTTTT. The rearrangement links TRBV29-1 to TRBJ2-2; no firm D call. V lost 4 bases and J lost 1, with 4 bases in between. Germline assignment: CDR1 SQVTM and CDR2 ANQGSEA. The CDR3 is made up of 12 amino acids.

The gene calls are TRBV19 and TRBJ2-7, with 8 bases aligning to TRBD1. The germline gives CDR1 LNHDA, CDR2 SQIVND (reference sequence). CDR3 length: 14 amino acids. The trim removed 3 bases at V and 4 bases at J, leaving 5 bases unmatched. CDR3 nucleotides: TGTGCCAGTAGTATCCGGGACAGGACTTACGAGCAGTACTTC. Its protein product is CASSIRDRTYEQYF.

This chain uses TRBV5-6 with TRBJ1-1; no clear D. CDR3 size: 14 residues. Germline lookup yields CDR1 SGHDT and CDR2 YYEEEE. Trimming stripped 4 bases from V and 0 bases from J, with 10 bases between. CDR3 amino acids: CASSPDLMNTEAFF. The CDR3 DNA is TGTGCCAGCAGCCCGGACCTCATGAACACTGAAGCTTTCTTT.

V usage is TRBV6-1 and J usage is TRBJ1-2; D unresolved. The V end lost 1 base, the J end lost 8 bases, and 14 bases lay between the germline ends. This CDR3 contains 14 residues. Germline-derived CDR1 and CDR2 are MNHNS and SASEGT. DNA of the CDR3: TGTGCCAGCAGTGAAGTCCCCGGGAAAGGGGGCTACACCTTC. It is translated as CASSEVPGKGGYTF.

This chain uses TRBV18 with TRBJ1-2; D is unresolved. The CDR3 spans 16 residues. Trimming removed 2 bases at V and 4 bases at J, with 17 bases between. CDR1 KGHSH and CDR2 LQKENI come from the germline V gene. The CDR3 bases are TGTGCCAGCTCACCAGGAGACTTAGCCCGTTTCTATGGCTACACCTTC. Translating it yields CASSPGDLARFYGYTF.

This clone was seen only once. The V and J genes are TRBV28 and TRBJ1-1; no clear D. Trimming stripped 5 bases from V and 2 bases from J, with 9 bases between. The germline gives CDR1 MDHEN, CDR2 SYDVKM. The CDR3 runs 13 residues. CDR3 protein: CASSTLKNTEAFF. The CDR3 DNA follows: TGTGCCAGCAGTACATTAAAAAACACTGAAGCTTTCTTT.

This chain uses TRBV2 with TRBJ2-3, with TRBD1 matching over 7 bases. The CDR3 is 16 amino acids. Trimming removed 9 bases from V and 2 bases from J; junction bases left unmatched: 14. Germline CDR1 and CDR2: SNHLY and FYNNEI. The CDR3 reads CASGNSQGSTTDTQYF. The CDR3 bases are TGTGCCAGTGGCAACTCACAGGGGTCGACCACAGATACGCAGTATTTT.

The V and J genes are TRBV5-5 and TRBJ2-3; D not certain. This CDR3 is built from 15 residues. In germline, CDR1 is SGHKS, CDR2 YYEKEE (reference sequence). V lost 6 bases to trimming and J lost 2 bases, with 16 bases between them. CDR3 sequence: CASILGPYSTDTQYF. CDR3 bases: TGTGCCAGCATCCTCGGGCCCTACTCCACAGATACGCAGTATTTT.

The chain recombines TRBV23-1 with TRBJ2-5; 11 nucleotides match TRBD1. TRBV23-1 is filed as an ORF, its function uncertain. The CDR3 contains 16 residues. J was trimmed by 3 bases and V by 2 bases; bases with no gene match: 5. CDR3 sequence: CASSQPPGQGEETQYF. The CDR3 DNA is TGCGCCAGCAGTCAACCTCCGGGACAGGGGGAAGAGACCCAGTACTTC.

The gene calls are TRBV20-1 and TRBJ2-7, with 7 bases lining up with TRBD1. The CDR3 runs to 14 residues. Losses at the gene ends were 3 bases for V and 4 bases for J; bases not matched to a gene: 9. Germline assignment: CDR1 DFQATT and CDR2 SNEGSKA (reference sequence). The CDR3 nucleotides are TGCAGTGCTAGTACGGCAGGGGGAGTATACGAGCAGTACTTC. It specifies CSASTAGGVYEQYF.

The V and J genes are TRBV6-5 and TRBJ1-2, with D unclear. Per germline, CDR1 MNHEY and CDR2 SVGAGI. The V end was cut by 5 bases, the J end by 2 bases, with 15 bases between. CDR3 size: 15 residues. CDR3 residues: CASSRSPGLNYGYTF. In DNA form, the CDR3 reads TGTGCCAGCAGTCGGTCTCCGGGCCTCAACTATGGCTACACCTTC.

The chain employs TRBV7-9 and TRBJ1-5; the D is unclear. Trimming left V 5 bases short and J 6 bases short, with 20 bases between. Per germline, CDR1 SEHNR and CDR2 FQNEAQ (reference sequence). The length of the CDR3 is 16 residues. In nucleotides, the CDR3 is TGTGCCAGCAGCCCAAAGGAGTGGATAGGGAGTCAGCCCCAGCATTTT. It codes for CASSPKEWIGSQPQHF.

The chain is built from TRBV6-2 or TRBV6-3 and TRBJ2-7, with D unresolved. Trimming stripped 5 bases from V and 2 bases from J, with 7 bases between. CDR1 and CDR2 from the germline V gene are MNHEY and SVGEGT. This CDR3 has 12 residues. CDR3 in DNA: TGTGCCAGCAGTCTCGACCCCTACGAGCAGTACTTC. Its protein product is CASSLDPYEQYF.

The table lists this clone with a count of one. The chain combines TRBV6-2 or TRBV6-3 with TRBJ2-7; D tentatively fits TRBD1 or TRBD2 (5 bases each). Trimming shortened V by 5 bases and J by 2 bases, and 13 bases separated the two germline ends. The CDR3 has 14 amino acids. The V gene's germline CDR1 is MNHEY and CDR2 SVGEGT. The CDR3 nucleotides are TGTGCCAGCAGTCAGAACGGGGCTGCCTACGAGCAGTACTTC. Residues: CASSQNGAAYEQYF.

The CDR3 loop is CASSGRSEAFF. The CDR3 nucleotides are TGTGCCAGCAGTGGACGGTCCGAAGCTTTCTTT. V usage is TRBV2 and J usage is TRBJ1-1; D unclear. The CDR3 is made up of 11 amino acids. CDR1 is SNHLY and CDR2 is FYNNEI in the germline V gene. Trimming left V 4 bases short and J 8 bases short, with 8 bases between.

CDR3 nucleotides: TGTGCCAGCAGTACCAATAGTGGGCAGAGGGGCATTCAGTACTTC. It translates to CASSTNSGQRGIQYF. The V call is TRBV28, the J call TRBJ2-4; the D gene could be TRBD1 or TRBD2 (5 bases each). The V gene's germline CDR1 is MDHEN and CDR2 SYDVKM. V lost 5 bases to trimming and J lost 9 bases, with 20 bases between them. The CDR3 length is 15 residues.

V and J are TRBV4-1 and TRBJ1-5, with a weak D call TRBD1 (6 bases). Trimming stripped 2 bases from V and 4 bases from J, with 9 bases between. This CDR3 is built from 14 residues. Germline V lookup: CDR1 MGHRA, CDR2 YSYEKL. The CDR3 region has the DNA TGCGCCAGCAGCCAATCAACAGGGAATCAGCCCCAGCATTTT. It translates to CASSQSTGNQPQHF.

The chain is built from TRBV2 and TRBJ1-2; 7 bases agree with TRBD1. Germline V lookup: CDR1 SNHLY, CDR2 FYNNEI. V lost 5 bases to trimming and J lost 4 bases; unmatched junction nucleotides: 4. The CDR3 loop spans 13 amino acids. Written as DNA, the CDR3 is TGTGCCAGCAGTCGGGACAGCAGCTATGGCTACACCTTC. Its protein is CASSRDSSYGYTF.